The clone carrying this T cell receptor (beta chain) was counted only a few times. What it binds is unknown. This CDR3 has 15 amino acids. V dropped 5 bases and J dropped 0 bases, with 13 bases sitting between them. This entry is derived from a study of T cell repertoires in cytomegalovirus infection. In the study overall: Both a matching HLA type and CMV infection were indicated by public TCR beta signatures. Study-wide results and limits: Accumulated public TCR beta family frequency recognized individuals carrying CMV together with the relevant HLA. CMV-specific TCR beta clonotypes restricted by HLA-C were the ones dominating the ex vivo response.

TCRdb analysed the reads with MiXCR anew, one entry per CDR3 protein. The sample yields some 200,000 distinct CDR3 sequences, approximately 9.7% seen once. This receptor was obtained from a human donor in good health (CMV status not recorded). Some clones in this sample may be carry-over from other donors' samples. The source material was PBMCs. The chain joins TRBV12-3 or TRBV12-4 to TRBJ1-2, with D maybe TRBD1 (5 bases). The CDR3 region has the DNA TGTGCCAGCAGTCCCCGGGGCGGCGCTAACTATGGCTACACCTTC. Encoded protein: CASSPRGGANYGYTF.